The rows below give T cell receptor beta chains drawn from one sample of a study of blood T cell repertoires in COVID-19. Generated by immunoSEQ multiplex PCR, the TCRdb table keeps only in-frame clones and is missing some. The table shows some 370,000 clones, with roughly 89% occurring only once. Specimen: peripheral blood. The receptors originated from a man aged 18 to 30 with active or convalescent COVID-19. CDR3s include the opening cysteine and the closing phenylalanine or tryptophan. Fields, in order: clone size, V gene, J gene, D gene, CDR3 DNA, CDR3 protein. D genes are given only for firm matches. Size is stated for part of the rows, as once, few or many counts, or as a class when the clone is expanded.

>.|TRBV3-1/TRBV3-2|TRBJ1-2|TRBD1
TGTGCCAGCGGTGGACAGGGGAGCGGCTACACCTTC
CASGGQGSGYTF
>.|TRBV18|TRBJ1-2|TRBD1
TGTGCCAGCTCACCCCTGGACAGGAACTATGGCTACACCTTC
CASSPLDRNYGYTF
>.|TRBV4-3|TRBJ2-1|.
TGCGCCAGCAGCCAAGGCATAGTAAGCTCCTACAATGAGCAGTTCTTC
CASSQGIVSSYNEQFF
>.|TRBV15|TRBJ2-7|.
TGTGCCACCAGCAGAGATCTGGGCACCCCCTACGAGCAGTACTTC
CATSRDLGTPYEQYF
>few|TRBV27|TRBJ2-7|.
TGTGCCAGTTCGCGGGACTTTAGCTCCTACGAGCAGTACTTC
CASSRDFSSYEQYF
>.|TRBV6-2/TRBV6-3|TRBJ2-3|.
TGTGCCAGCAGTTACTCGTTCGGGAATCTAGATACGCAGTATTTT
CASSYSFGNLDTQYF
>.|TRBV2|TRBJ2-2|TRBD1
TGTGCCACTCCGGGACAGGGTACCGGGGAGCTGTTTTTT
CATPGQGTGELFF
>.|TRBV19|TRBJ1-1|TRBD1
TGTGCCAGTAGGGGGGGACAGGGCCCCATGAACACTGAAGCTTTCTTT
CASRGGQGPMNTEAFF
>.|TRBV9|TRBJ1-2|.
TGTGCCAGCACCATGGGGGGGCTGGATGGCTACACCTTC
CASTMGGLDGYTF
>.|TRBV15|TRBJ2-7|TRBD1
TGTGCCACCAGCATAAGGACAGGGCAGAACGAGCAGTACTTC
CATSIRTGQNEQYF
>.|TRBV7-2|TRBJ1-5|TRBD1
TGTGCCAGCAGCTCATCCGGGACAGGAACTAATCAGCCCCAGCATTTT
CASSSSGTGTNQPQHF
>.|TRBV18|TRBJ2-5|TRBD2
TGTGCCAGCTCAATAGGACTAGCGGGAGGAGAAGAGACCCAGTACTTC
CASSIGLAGGEETQYF
>.|TRBV12-3/TRBV12-4|TRBJ1-2|TRBD1
TGTGCCAGCAGACCGGACAGGGACTATGGCTACACCTTC
CASRPDRDYGYTF
>.|TRBV27|TRBJ2-7|.
TGTGCCAGCAGCGGTTCATTCTACGAGCAGTACTTC
CASSGSFYEQYF
>.|TRBV25-1|TRBJ2-1|.
TGTGCCAGCAGTGAATATCAGTACAATGAGCAGTTCTTC
CASSEYQYNEQFF
>.|TRBV7-6|TRBJ2-7|TRBD1
TGTGCCAGCAGTTTGATGGACAGGGGGCTCAACGAGCAGTACTTC
CASSLMDRGLNEQYF
>.|TRBV7-2|TRBJ1-2|.
TGTGCCAGCACGCCACGCTTCAGCGGGGAAACGTATGGCTACACCTTC
CASTPRFSGETYGYTF
>.|TRBV6-2/TRBV6-3|TRBJ2-5|.
TGTGCCAGCAGTTACTCGGCCTCTCCAGAGACCCAGTACTTC
CASSYSASPETQYF
>once|TRBV27|TRBJ1-2|.
TGTGCCAGCAGTTTAGGGGCTAGGGACTATGGCTACACCTTC
CASSLGARDYGYTF
>.|TRBV24-1|TRBJ1-3|.
TGTGCCACCAGTGATCATGGAAACACCATATATTTT
CATSDHGNTIYF
>.|TRBV27|TRBJ1-6|TRBD1
TGTGCCAGCAGTTTAGCAGGGGGGCGAAATTCACCCCTCCACTTT
CASSLAGGRNSPLHF
>.|TRBV19|TRBJ1-5|TRBD1
TGTGCCAGTAGTATAGGAGACAGGGGAGGGAATCAGCCCCAGCATTTT
CASSIGDRGGNQPQHF
>.|TRBV7-3|TRBJ1-1|.
TGTGCCAGCAGCGCCGATGGGCAGGCGAACACTGAAGCTTTCTTT
CASSADGQANTEAFF
>once|TRBV4-3|TRBJ2-1|.
TGCGCCAGCAGCCAAGAGGATCTTCTGGCGGGAAGCGATGAGCAGTTCTTC
CASSQEDLLAGSDEQFF
>.|TRBV27|TRBJ2-1|TRBD1
TGTGCCAGCAGCCCGGGACAGGGTTCCTACAATGAGCAGTTCTTC
CASSPGQGSYNEQFF
>.|TRBV6-4|TRBJ2-1|TRBD2
TGTGCCAGCAGTGAACTAGCGGGAAGATACAATGAGCAGTTCTTC
CASSELAGRYNEQFF
>.|TRBV7-9|TRBJ2-7|TRBD1
TGTGCCAGCAGCACCGGGACAGGGGTCGAGCAGTACTTC
CASSTGTGVEQYF
>.|TRBV18|TRBJ1-1|TRBD1
TGTGCCAGCTCACCAGGGACAGGGGCGAACACTGAAGCTTTCTTT
CASSPGTGANTEAFF
>.|TRBV4-3|TRBJ1-2|.
TGCGCCAGCAGCCAAGCAGGGCAGATAGATGGCTACACCTTC
CASSQAGQIDGYTF
>.|TRBV13|TRBJ2-7|.
TGTGCCAGCAGCCGGGGCAGCGGGCGTTCCTACGAGCAGTACTTC
CASSRGSGRSYEQYF
>once|TRBV7-6|TRBJ2-3|.
TGTGCCAGCAGCTCCTCTGGCAGCGGCCTTGTGGGTACGCAGTATTTT
CASSSSGSGLVGTQYF
>.|TRBV11-2|TRBJ2-7|TRBD2
TGTGCCAGCAGCTTAGTAGGTAGCGGGAGTTACGAGCAGTACTTC
CASSLVGSGSYEQYF
>.|TRBV18|TRBJ1-5|TRBD1
TGTGCCAGCTCGCCGGGAACACAGGGGGCTGACGGTAGCAATCAGCCCCAGCATTTT
CASSPGTQGADGSNQPQHF
>.|TRBV28|TRBJ2-1|TRBD2
TGTGCCAGCACGCGCGGGGGGGCGAGGGTCGATGAGCAGTTCTTC
CASTRGGARVDEQFF
>.|TRBV6-5|TRBJ1-1|.
TGTGCCAGCAGTTATTATCGTGGTCAGAATGAAGCTTTCTTT
CASSYYRGQNEAFF
>.|TRBV29-1|TRBJ2-7|.
TGCAGCGTCACTACTCTAGCGTCGATAAGCTACGAGCAGTACTTC
CSVTTLASISYEQYF
>.|TRBV14|TRBJ2-2|TRBD2
TGTGCCAGCAGCCAAAAGGTCGTTAGCGGGATCGGTTCGGGAACCGGGGAGCTGTTTTTT
CASSQKVVSGIGSGTGELFF
>.|TRBV6-5|TRBJ1-6|.
TGTGCCAGCAGGGAGGGGTGGATAGAGTCACCCCTCCACTTT
CASREGWIESPLHF
>.|TRBV2|TRBJ1-5|.
TGTGCCAACGGGAGGGACAGCAATCAGCCCCAGCATTTT
CANGRDSNQPQHF
>.|TRBV3-1/TRBV3-2|TRBJ2-3|TRBD2
TGTGCCAGCAGCCCAACTAGCGGGAGTACAGATACGCAGTATTTT
CASSPTSGSTDTQYF
>.|TRBV7-6|TRBJ2-1|TRBD2
TGTGCCAGCACCAGCGGGAGGGCCCTCAATGAGCAGTTCTTC
CASTSGRALNEQFF
>.|TRBV28|TRBJ2-1|TRBD2
TGTGCCAGCAGTTCCTCCAAAGCGGGAGGGCCTCGAGCTGAGCAGTTCTTC
CASSSSKAGGPRAEQFF
>.|TRBV4-3|TRBJ2-6|TRBD1
TGCGCCAGCAGCCAAGAGCCGGACAGGCCAAACTCTGGGGCCAACGTCCTGACTTTC
CASSQEPDRPNSGANVLTF
>.|TRBV4-3|TRBJ2-7|TRBD2
TGCGCCAGCAGCCAAGATCGTACTAGCGGTTTACACGAGCAGTACTTC
CASSQDRTSGLHEQYF
>.|TRBV5-1|TRBJ2-1|TRBD2
TGCGCCAGCAGCAAATATAGCGGGGGAATCAATGAGCAGTTCTTC
CASSKYSGGINEQFF
>.|TRBV6-2/TRBV6-3|TRBJ2-7|.
TGTGCCAGCAGTTACTCGAGGGGGAGCTACGAGCAGTACTTC
CASSYSRGSYEQYF
>.|TRBV11-3|TRBJ1-1|.
TGTGCCAGCAGCTCAGGCAAGTACACTGAAGCTTTCTTT
CASSSGKYTEAFF
>.|TRBV10-1|TRBJ2-1|TRBD2
TGCGCCAGCAGTGAGTCCCGGACTAGCGGGCTTTGGGGATCCTACAATGAGCAGTTCTTC
CASSESRTSGLWGSYNEQFF
>.|TRBV15|TRBJ2-7|.
TGTGCCACCAGCAGGGAGGGACTTCGAGAGCAGTACTTC
CATSREGLREQYF
>.|TRBV3-1/TRBV3-2|TRBJ2-2|TRBD2
TGTGCCAGCAGCCAAGGAGGACTAGCCTTCGCGAACACCGGGGAGCTGTTTTTT
CASSQGGLAFANTGELFF
>.|TRBV19|TRBJ2-6|.
TGTGCCAGTAGTATAGGTCCCGTCCCCCTCTCTGGGGCCAACGTCCTGACTTTC
CASSIGPVPLSGANVLTF
>.|TRBV7-9|TRBJ2-7|TRBD1
TGTGCCAGCAGCGCGCCATGGGACAGATTTATTTCCTACGAGCAGTACTTC
CASSAPWDRFISYEQYF
>.|TRBV21-1|TRBJ1-2|.
TGTGCCAGCAACACAGCCCCAGGGAACCATGGCTACACCTTC
CASNTAPGNHGYTF
>.|TRBV12-3/TRBV12-4|TRBJ1-1|TRBD1
TGTGCCAGCAGATCCGGACAGGTTGAAGCTTTCTTT
CASRSGQVEAFF
>.|TRBV4-2|TRBJ2-7|TRBD1
TGTGCCAGCAGCCAATCCAGGGGGCGGTACGAGCAGTACTTC
CASSQSRGRYEQYF
>.|TRBV7-2|TRBJ2-7|.
TGTGCCAGCAGCTCCCGCGTCGAGCTATACGAGCAGTACTTC
CASSSRVELYEQYF
>.|TRBV2|TRBJ1-5|.
TGTGCCAGCAGTGAAAGAGATAGCAATCAGCCCCAGCATTTT
CASSERDSNQPQHF
>.|TRBV6-1|TRBJ1-1|.
TGTGCCAGCAGTGAAGTTATAACTGAAGCTTTCTTT
CASSEVITEAFF
>.|TRBV14|TRBJ2-3|TRBD1
TGTGCCAGCAGCCAAGATGGCGTTATGACAGGGGGCTACACAGATACGCAGTATTTT
CASSQDGVMTGGYTDTQYF